The present entry profiles one T cell receptor beta chain with its context. TEMRA cells were FACS-enriched, unlike CD8+ and CD4+ T cells, which were negatively isolated. The entry originates in a study of CD8 T cells in Susac syndrome. Germline lookup yields CDR1 SNHLY and CDR2 FYNNEI. V dropped 3 bases and J dropped 6 bases, with 9 bases sitting between them. The CDR3 is 13 residues long. Roughly 0.5 to 1 ug RNA was reverse transcribed with random hexamers. TCRdb re-analysed the immunoSEQ multiplex PCR reads in MiXCR, keeping a single row per CDR3 protein. The sample gives 300,000 to 350,000 distinct CDR3 sequences, about 90% of which show up once; roughly 0.07% is in the top ten.

This rearrangement joins TRBV2 to TRBJ1-5; D ambiguous. This TCR was sampled from a human donor with multiple sclerosis. Specimen: CD4+ T cells from PBMCs. The CDR3 region is CASSERRRQPQHF. The CDR3 DNA follows: TGTGCCAGCAGTGAGAGACGACGTCAGCCCCAGCATTTT.